The 23 T cell receptor beta chains below all came from one sample that was sequenced in a study of blood T cell repertoires in COVID-19. TCRdb's table, derived via immunoSEQ multiplex PCR, lists solely in-frame clones and lacks some. The repertoire has about 130,000 clones, approximately 84% of them found once; the top ten carry roughly 12%. Specimen: peripheral blood. Receptors originate from a human donor in a cohort sampled during active COVID-19.

This chain connects TRBV6-5 to TRBJ2-7; tentative D call: TRBD2 (6 bases). Trimming took 3 bases from V and 0 from J, leaving 15 bases between them. Germline CDR1 MNHEY, CDR2 SVGAGI. The CDR3 spans 16 residues. CDR3 coding DNA: TGTGCCAGCAGTTATTCGACAGCCGGGAGCTCCTACGAGCAGTACTTC. Translation gives CASSYSTAGSSYEQYF.

The rearrangement links TRBV24-1 to TRBJ2-5; weak D call: TRBD1 (6 bases). The CDR3 totals 14 residues. V was clipped by 3 bases and J by 0 bases, with 7 bases between them. Germline V gives CDR1 KGHDR, CDR2 SFDVKD. The DNA of the CDR3 is TGTGCCACCAGTGATAGGGACAACCAAGAGACCCAGTACTTC. It specifies CATSDRDNQETQYF.

V is TRBV19 and J is TRBJ2-3; TRBD1 agrees at 8 bases. The CDR3 is 16 amino acids. The V gene end was trimmed by 4 bases and the J gene end by 2 bases; junction bases not matched to a gene: 8. The germline V gene has CDR1 LNHDA and CDR2 SQIVND (reference sequence). The CDR3 sequence: CASSTTGTGPTDTQYF. The DNA of the CDR3 is TGTGCCAGTAGTACCACCGGGACAGGACCCACAGATACGCAGTATTTT.

This clone has a single count. The rearrangement uses TRBV18 and TRBJ2-6; tentative D call: TRBD1 (5 bases). Deletions cut 3 bases from V and 4 bases from J, with 13 bases between. Germline lookup yields CDR1 KGHSH and CDR2 LQKENI. The CDR3 runs to 16 residues. In DNA, the CDR3 is TGTGCCAGCTCACCTAACAGGCTTACAGGGGCCAACGTCCTGACTTTC. Protein product: CASSPNRLTGANVLTF. Complete variable domain (other parts from reference TRBV18 and TRBJ2-6): NAGVMQNPRHLVRRRGQEARLRCSPMKGHSHVYWYRQLPEEGLKFMVYLQKENIIDESGMPKERFSAEFPKEGPSILRIQQVVRGDSAAYFCASSPNRLTGANVLTFGAGSRLTVL.

This chain joins TRBV7-2 and TRBJ2-5; D is unclear. Per the germline V gene, CDR1 is SGHTA and CDR2 is FQGNSA. V lost 5 bases and J 4 bases, leaving 5 bases between the germline ends. The CDR3 extends over 11 amino acids. For the CDR3, the DNA is TGTGCCAGCAGCACAGCAGAGACCCAGTACTTC. Residues: CASSTAETQYF.

This clone was detected once. V and J are TRBV5-5 and TRBJ1-1; D is uncertain. Germline V gene lookup returns CDR1 SGHKS and CDR2 YYEKEE (reference sequence). V shed 5 bases and J shed 0 bases, with 11 bases lying between them. This CDR3 spans 14 amino acids. In nucleotides, the CDR3 is TGTGCCAGCAGTGTACCACTGATGAACACTGAAGCTTTCTTT. Translating gives CASSVPLMNTEAFF.

This clone was found many times. The V gene is TRBV9, the J gene TRBJ2-3; D is uncertain. Germline V gene data show CDR1 as SGDLS and CDR2 as YYNGEE. V was pared by 3 bases and J by 10 bases, with 12 bases between. This CDR3 spans 12 amino acids. CDR3 region: CASSGLEAAQYF. The CDR3, as DNA: TGTGCCAGCAGCGGACTCGAGGCGGCGCAGTATTTT.

The chain combines TRBV6-5 with TRBJ1-2, with no clear D. Germline-derived CDR1 and CDR2 are MNHEY and SVGAGI. There are 10 residues in the CDR3. Trimming took off 7 bases at V and 5 bases at J, with 5 bases between the two ends. The chain's CDR3 is CASTGYGYTF. The CDR3 nucleotides read TGTGCCAGCACCGGGTATGGCTACACCTTC.

Remarks on this clone: This CDR3 is also generated by other DNA sequences in the sample. In nucleotides, the CDR3 is TGTGCCAGCAGCTTGGACAGGGGGACAGATACGCAGTATTTT. Translated, it gives CASSLDRGTDTQYF. The chain employs TRBV5-5 and TRBJ2-3; 8 bases line up with TRBD1. V lost 0 bases, J lost 3 bases, and 0 bases stayed unmatched. The CDR3 runs to 14 residues. Germline CDR1 and CDR2: SGHKS and YYEKEE (reference sequence).

The chain couples TRBV19 to TRBJ1-2, with D tentatively TRBD1 (5 bases). Germline-derived CDR1 and CDR2 are LNHDA and SQIVND (reference sequence). The V gene lost 1 base and the J gene lost 4 bases, with 13 bases spanning the gap. CDR3 size: 15 residues. The CDR3 bases are TGTGCCAGTAGTATAGGCGGGGGTGGTGTCTATGGCTACACCTTC. Translating it yields CASSIGGGGVYGYTF.

V gene TRBV7-9 combines with J gene TRBJ2-1; tentatively, D is TRBD2 (6 bases). Germline V gives CDR1 SEHNR, CDR2 FQNEAQ (reference sequence). The germline V and J ends were trimmed by 5 bases and 1 base, with 18 bases remaining between them. The CDR3 runs 17 residues. The CDR3 nucleotides are TGTGCCAGCAGCCGTTTAGGGTCGCGGGGATCCTACAATGAGCAGTTCTTC. As protein: CASSRLGSRGSYNEQFF.

V gene TRBV7-9 combines with J gene TRBJ2-5; the match to TRBD2 covers 8 bases. The CDR3 length is 13 residues. Germline CDR1 reads SEHNR; CDR2 reads FQNEAQ (reference sequence). With V trimmed by 5 bases and J by 9 bases, 8 bases remained unmatched. CDR3 sequence reads: CASSPGGGRAQYF. DNA of the CDR3: TGTGCCAGCAGCCCGGGAGGGGGTAGGGCCCAGTACTTC.

CDR3 coding DNA: TGTGCCAGCAGCTCCGCGGGTGTGGACACTGAAGCTTTCTTT. This gives the protein CASSSAGVDTEAFF. The J gene is TRBJ1-1, the V gene TRBV7-9; D gene ambiguous. The V end was cut by 4 bases, the J end by 3 bases, with 12 bases between. The CDR3 has 14 amino acids. Germline-derived CDR1 and CDR2 are SEHNR and FQNEAQ (reference sequence).

This chain uses TRBV4-1 with TRBJ2-5; 10 positions agree with TRBD2. CDR3 size: 17 residues. Per the germline V gene, CDR1 is MGHRA and CDR2 is YSYEKL. Trimming cost V 1 base and J 0 bases; bases outside gene matches: 5. CDR3 sequence reads: CASSQGVAGGNQETQYF. In nucleotides, the CDR3 is TGCGCCAGCAGCCAAGGAGTAGCGGGGGGCAACCAAGAGACCCAGTACTTC.

V is TRBV5-1 and J is TRBJ2-2; TRBD1 aligns across 7 bases. CDR3 length: 19 amino acids. CDR1 and CDR2 from the germline V gene are SGHRS and YFSETQ. V dropped 0 bases and J dropped 7; count of bases not matched to a gene: 18. The DNA of the CDR3 is TGCGCCAGCAGCTTGGCCTCCCGAGTTACCAGGGGGTCTGGCGGGGAGCTGTTTTTT. Protein sequence: CASSLASRVTRGSGGELFF.

The chain uses TRBV5-5 and TRBJ2-5; D might be TRBD2 (6 bases). This CDR3 is 13 amino acids long. The germline V and J ends were trimmed by 4 bases and 5 bases, with 12 bases remaining between them. Looked up from germline, CDR1 is SGHKS and CDR2 is YYEKEE (reference sequence). In DNA form, the CDR3 reads TGTGCCAGCAGCCCCGGGGGTCGGGAGACCCAGTACTTC. Protein sequence: CASSPGGRETQYF.

The chain couples TRBV7-8 to TRBJ1-5; no reliable D call. V lost 10 bases and J lost 3, with 10 bases in between. CDR3 size: 12 residues. Germline V CDR1 and CDR2: SGHVS, FQNEAQ. The CDR3 spells CATAIDNQPQHF. In DNA form, the CDR3 reads TGTGCCACCGCTATTGACAATCAGCCCCAGCATTTT.

CDR3 residues: CSVPLGGWGTEAFF. The CDR3, as DNA: TGCAGCGTCCCACTTGGGGGCTGGGGCACTGAAGCTTTCTTT. The chain links TRBV29-1 to TRBJ1-1; tentatively, D is TRBD1 (6 bases). Per germline, CDR1 SQVTM and CDR2 ANQGSEA. The CDR3 totals 14 residues. The ends were cut back, 6 bases at V and 4 bases at J, with 18 bases in the middle.

This chain joins TRBV5-1 and TRBJ1-4; D might be TRBD1 (5 bases). With 2 bases removed from V and 8 bases from J, the gap between germline ends came to 10 bases. This CDR3 spans 13 amino acids. Germline V gives CDR1 SGHRS, CDR2 YFSETQ. For the CDR3, the DNA is TGCGCCAGCAGCTTAGGGGTGGAAGAAAAACTGTTTTTT. This encodes CASSLGVEEKLFF.

The rearrangement links TRBV6-5 to TRBJ2-1; no clear D. Trimming removed 5 bases from V and 8 bases from J, with 10 bases in between. Per the germline V gene, CDR1 is MNHEY and CDR2 is SVGAGI. The CDR3 is 12 amino acids. CDR3 region: CASSKTFDEQFF. The CDR3 nucleotides are TGTGCCAGCAGTAAGACATTTGATGAGCAGTTCTTC.

The chain employs TRBV19 and TRBJ2-3; 15 positions agree with TRBD2. CDR3 length equals 15 residues. Germline CDR1 is LNHDA and CDR2 is SQIVND (reference sequence). V shed 5 bases, J shed 5 bases, and the junction held 2 bases outside the gene matches. CDR3 in amino acids: CASSVGLAGGDTQYF. Here the CDR3 DNA reads TGTGCCAGTAGTGTGGGACTAGCGGGGGGAGATACGCAGTATTTT.

The chain employs TRBV5-1 and TRBJ2-7; 9 nucleotides match TRBD1. V lost 4 bases to trimming and J lost 5 bases; unmatched junction nucleotides: 7. In germline, CDR1 is SGHRS, CDR2 YFSETQ. The CDR3 runs to 14 residues. The CDR3 bases are TGCGCCAGCAGCGGTGGCGGGACAGGGAACGAGCAGTACTTC. It translates to CASSGGGTGNEQYF.

The rearrangement joins TRBV29-1 to TRBJ2-7; 8 bases map to TRBD2. This CDR3 comprises 13 residues. The V gene end was trimmed by 6 bases and the J gene end by 1 base; junction bases not matched to a gene: 5. Germline CDR1 is SQVTM and CDR2 is ANQGSEA. CDR3 sequence reads: CSVSSGESYEQYF. CDR3 DNA sequence: TGCAGCGTAAGTAGCGGGGAATCCTACGAGCAGTACTTC.